This record concerns one T cell receptor beta chain sequence. What it recognizes is unknown. From germline, CDR1 is MDHEN and CDR2 SYDVKM. V shed 3 bases and J shed 0 bases, with 6 bases lying between them. This CDR3 contains 14 residues. The sample is drawn from a study of cytomegalovirus exposure and HLA in healthy donors. Study-level points and caveats: Immune exposure data for these donors was limited to CMV serostatus.

Amplification used 60 Vbeta primers and 13 Jbeta primers. Repertoires were generated with immunoSEQ multiplex PCR, while TCRdb's copy carries only in-frame clones and drops some. In the table there are about 160,000 clones, more than 60% of which are singletons. V gene TRBV28 combines with J gene TRBJ1-3; the D gene is possibly TRBD1 (6 bases). Sample: PBMCs. The clonotype was recovered from a male donor in good health and CMV-seronegative. CDR3 nucleotide sequence: TGTGCCAGCAGTTTCAGGGGCTCTGGAAACACCATATATTTT. Protein product: CASSFRGSGNTIYF.